The 17 T cell receptor beta chains listed next were all sequenced from one sample in a study of CD8+ T cells in alopecia areata. Investigators isolated RNA and reverse transcribed it into cDNA to act as the sequencing template. Measured with immunoSEQ multiplex PCR; TCRdb has only the in-frame clones, and not every one. The sample holds approximately 280,000 clones, and no clone turns up only once. After pooling, cutaneous lymph node cells were sorted with CD4, CD8alpha, NKG2D, NKG2ACE and other markers. Sequencing was carried out using CD4+ T cells sorted from a lymph node. These receptors all stem from a C3H/HeJ mouse with alopecia areata. This strain has MHC haplotype H2-k.

Comments on this clone: The genes and germline here are from mouse. The CDR3 end is not reached by the read, which stops 4 residues before it; the germline J gene fills it in. This specimen includes other DNA sequences encoding the same CDR3. This sequence joins TRBV17 and TRBJ2-7; 7 nucleotides agree with TRBD2. CDR3 size: 13 residues. Germline CDR1 MNHDT, CDR2 YYDKIL. The J segment lost 0 bases and the V segment lost 6 bases, leaving 2 bases of the junction unmatched. CDR3 loop: CASRLGGSYEQYF. CDR3 DNA (partial): TGTGCTAGCAGGTTGGGGGGCTCCTAT. The full variable domain, in which reference TRBV17 and TRBJ2-7 provide the parts outside the CDR3, is DTTVKQNPRYKLARVGKPVNLICSQTMNHDTMYWYQKKPNQAPKLLLFYYDKILNREADTFEKFQSSRPNNSFCSLYIGSAGLEYSAMYLCASRLGGSYEQYFGPGTRLTVL.

This clone came up many times. Mouse gene names and germline throughout. The sequence runs out 4 residues before the end of the CDR3; the remainder is reconstructed from the germline J gene. J is TRBJ2-1 and V is TRBV13-1; weak D call: TRBD1 (5 bases). The length of the CDR3 is 13 residues. V dropped 6 bases and J dropped 2 bases, with 9 bases sitting between them. Looked up from germline, CDR1 is NSHNY and CDR2 is SYGAGN. The CDR3: CASKQEDYAEQFF. CDR3 DNA, as far as it was read: TGTGCCAGCAAACAGGAGGACTATGCT.

This clone was detected ten times or more. Gene names and germline refer to mouse. Other nucleotide sequences from this sample produce the same CDR3. The sequenced CDR3 bases are TGCACCTGCAGTGCTGGGGGGGCGGGGGCT. This encodes CTCSAGGAGA. The entire CDR3 protein reads CTCSAGGAGAEQFF. The rearrangement links TRBV1 to TRBJ2-1, with 9 bases fitting TRBD2. The read falls 4 residues short of the CDR3 end, and the missing part is taken from the germline J gene. The CDR3 sequence is 14 residues long. Germline V CDR1 and CDR2: NSQYPW, LRSPGD (reference sequence).

Turning to this clone: Gene names denote mouse genes. The CDR3 end lies 3 residues beyond the end of the read and is filled in from the germline J gene. This chain connects TRBV19 to TRBJ1-6; 8 positions match TRBD1. TRBJ1-6 is known as an ORF, though its function is uncertain. With 2 bases clipped from V and 5 bases from J, the junction kept 6 bases outside the gene matches. CDR3 length: 16 residues. CDR1 and CDR2 from the germline V gene are FNHDT and SITEND (reference sequence). The covered CDR3 bases are TGTGCCAGCAGTATCTCCGGGACAGGACATAATTCGCCC. This codes for CASSISGTGHNSP. The whole CDR3 sequence reads CASSISGTGHNSPLYF.

This clone turned up a few times. Gene names denote mouse genes. The read ends 4 residues before the CDR3 terminus; that terminus is restored from the germline J gene. The chain joins TRBV13-1 to TRBJ2-3, with 9 bases aligning to TRBD2. Losses at the gene ends were 1 base for V and 0 bases for J; bases not matched to a gene: 3. The germline V gene has CDR1 NSHNY and CDR2 SYGAGN. The CDR3 is 16 residues long. The CDR3 loop reads CASSDSGGVSAETLYF. The covered CDR3 bases are TGTGCCAGCAGTGATTCTGGGGGGGTTAGTGCAGAA.

A few counts support this clone. All gene names here are mouse names. Read coverage stops 4 residues before the CDR3 terminus; the germline J gene supplies the remainder. The chain combines TRBV5 with TRBJ2-3; 8 nucleotides align to TRBD2. In germline, CDR1 is LGHNA, CDR2 YNLKQL (reference sequence). This CDR3 contains 16 residues. Unmatched junction bases numbered 4, after V lost 0 bases and J lost 2 bases. The CDR3 loop reads CASSQDWGAHAETLYF. The sequenced part of the CDR3 DNA is TGTGCCAGCAGCCAAGACTGGGGGGCGCATGCAGAA.

This clone was recorded many times. The listed genes are named as in mouse. Read coverage stops 4 residues before the CDR3 terminus; the germline J gene supplies the remainder. This CDR3 is also generated by other DNA sequences in the sample. The chain carries TRBV17 and TRBJ2-3, with D possibly being TRBD2 (6 bases). The ends were cut back, 3 bases at V and 3 bases at J, with 7 bases in the middle. Germline CDR1 reads MNHDT; CDR2 reads YYDKIL. CDR3 length: 13 residues. The CDR3 reads CASSSWGAETLYF. CDR3 bases read: TGTGCTAGCAGTAGCTGGGGCGCAGAA.

With respect to this clone: Any gene name here is a mouse gene name. The sequenced fragment ends 4 residues before the CDR3 boundary, so the rest is inferred from the germline J gene. The chain carries TRBV13-1 and TRBJ2-2, with TRBD1 matching over 9 bases. V lost 2 bases, J lost 4 bases, and 3 bases stayed unmatched. CDR3 length: 15 residues. Per germline, CDR1 NSHNY and CDR2 SYGAGN. The CDR3 loop reads CASSEQGAGTGQLYF. The CDR3 DNA, read in part, is TGTGCCAGCAGTGAACAGGGGGCCGGCACCGGG.

This clone was seen a few times. The gene names given are mouse names. The CDR3 extends 4 residues past the end of the read, so its final part is completed from the germline J gene. V gene TRBV5 combines with J gene TRBJ1-1, with TRBD1 identical over 8 bases. This CDR3 spans 14 amino acids. CDR1 is LGHNA and CDR2 is YNLKQL in the germline V gene (reference sequence). The CDR3 region is CASSQETGELEVFF. Partial CDR3 DNA: TGTGCCAGCAGCCAAGAGACAGGGGAATTA.

This clone was picked up a small number of times. Each gene name is a mouse one. Coverage ceases 4 residues before the CDR3 finishes, and the germline J gene fills in the end. Other nucleotide sequences in the sample specify the same CDR3. V gene TRBV1 combines with J gene TRBJ2-5; 8 bases line up with TRBD2. The germline gives CDR1 NSQYPW, CDR2 LRSPGD (reference sequence). There are 14 residues in the CDR3. The sequenced CDR3 bases are TGCACCTGCAGTGCAGAGGGGGGGCGTGAC. As protein: CTCSAEGGRD. The full CDR3 is CTCSAEGGRDTQYF.

This clone was found a few times. Gene names are the mouse ones. The missing CDR3 end, 4 residues past where the read stops, is filled in from the germline J gene. The genes are TRBV13-3 and TRBJ2-7, with TRBD2 matching over 7 bases. Per germline, CDR1 NNHDY and CDR2 SYVADS. CDR3 length: 14 residues. V lost 2 bases and J lost 2; bases outside the gene matches: 4. CDR3 in amino acids: CASSESGGPYEQYF. CDR3 DNA, as far as it was read: TGTGCCAGCAGTGAATCTGGGGGTCCCTAT.

As for this clone: The gene names here belong to mouse. The CDR3 end is not reached by the read, which stops 4 residues before it; the germline J gene fills it in. The chain recombines TRBV5 with TRBJ2-2, with 7 positions matching TRBD1. CDR3 length: 16 amino acids. Trimming removed 0 bases from V and 4 bases from J; junction bases left unmatched: 5. In germline, CDR1 is LGHNA, CDR2 YNLKQL (reference sequence). The CDR3: CASSQDGPGGTGQLYF. The CDR3 bases that were read are TGTGCCAGCAGCCAAGATGGTCCAGGGGGCACCGGG.

This clone was observed many times. Each gene name is a mouse one. The sequence runs out 3 residues before the end of the CDR3; the remainder is reconstructed from the germline J gene. The chain is built from TRBV13-1 and TRBJ1-6; TRBD1 is a possible D gene (6 bases). TRBJ1-6 is identified as an open reading frame with a role that is uncertain. The CDR3 covers 15 residues. V was pared by 0 bases and J by 5 bases, with 9 bases between. CDR1 NSHNY and CDR2 SYGAGN come from the germline V gene. CDR3 DNA (partial): TGTGCCAGCAGTGATGTGGGACAACATAATTCGCCC. Encoded protein: CASSDVGQHNSP. The complete CDR3 protein is CASSDVGQHNSPLYF.

In the case of this clone: The gene names given are mouse names. The sequence runs out 4 residues before the end of the CDR3; the remainder is reconstructed from the germline J gene. The chain employs TRBV19 and TRBJ1-1, with a tentative D call TRBD1 (6 bases). Germline V gene data show CDR1 as FNHDT and CDR2 as SITEND (reference sequence). The CDR3 runs 12 residues. CDR3 bases read: TGTGCCAGCAGCACAGGGAGGGCA. This translates into CASSTGRA. The complete CDR3 reads CASSTGRAEVFF.

In regard to this clone: Germline and genes here are mouse. Coverage ceases 4 residues before the CDR3 finishes, and the germline J gene fills in the end. The gene calls are TRBV1 and TRBJ2-3; TRBD1 aligns across 9 bases. The CDR3 spans 14 residues. V shed 5 bases, J shed 3 bases, and the junction held 3 bases outside the gene matches. From germline, CDR1 is NSQYPW and CDR2 LRSPGD (reference sequence). The DNA read from the CDR3 is TGCACCTGCAGTCGGGGACAGGGAGCAGAA. This translates into CTCSRGQGAE. From start to end, the CDR3 is CTCSRGQGAETLYF.

Points on this clone: Gene names follow the mouse nomenclature. The missing CDR3 end, 4 residues past where the read stops, is filled in from the germline J gene. The chain links TRBV1 to TRBJ2-7; no firm D call. The germline CDR1 and CDR2 sequences are NSQYPW and LRSPGD (reference sequence). There are 13 residues in the CDR3. Incomplete CDR3 DNA: TGCACCTGCAGTTCTTCACAGAAATAT. This codes for CTCSSSQKY. The entire CDR3 protein is CTCSSSQKYEQYF.

A few counts support this clone. The genes are named according to mouse. The read ends 4 residues shy of where the CDR3 ends; the end is completed using the germline J gene. This rearrangement joins TRBV19 to TRBJ2-1; the match to TRBD1 covers 7 bases. This CDR3 spans 16 amino acids. The germline CDR1 and CDR2 sequences are FNHDT and SITEND (reference sequence). V gave up 0 bases and J gave up 1 base; unmatched junction bases: 4. The covered CDR3 bases are TGTGCCAGCAGTATAGTAGGGACAGCAAACTATGCT. This encodes CASSIVGTANYA. The CDR3 in its entirety is CASSIVGTANYAEQFF.